This T cell receptor beta chain was identified in a study of T cells in localized non-small cell lung cancer. This table comes from immunoSEQ multiplex PCR, and its TCRdb copy is limited to in-frame clones, with some not included. Of around 1,700 clones in the sample, just under 30% were seen once. This clone was found a few times. The antigen is not known. The study, taken as a whole, reports: Greater T cell density in blood accompanied longer overall survival. Across samples, adjacent lung featured a median around 56 of the top 100 tumor clones.

Harvested at least 2 cm beyond the tumor margin, adjacent lung showed no atypia. The sample in question was normal lung tissue next to the tumor, obtained before any cancer treatment. This clonotype originated in a male donor at least 60 years old with stage II squamous cell lung carcinoma.

The chain's CDR3 is CSVATPGQGTEAFF. CDR3 bases: TGCAGCGTCGCAACCCCGGGACAGGGGACTGAAGCTTTCTTT. This chain joins TRBV29-1 and TRBJ1-1, with TRBD1 identical over 10 bases. Germline V gives CDR1 SQVTM, CDR2 ANQGSEA. This CDR3 comprises 14 residues. V dropped 6 bases and J dropped 5; count of bases not matched to a gene: 9.